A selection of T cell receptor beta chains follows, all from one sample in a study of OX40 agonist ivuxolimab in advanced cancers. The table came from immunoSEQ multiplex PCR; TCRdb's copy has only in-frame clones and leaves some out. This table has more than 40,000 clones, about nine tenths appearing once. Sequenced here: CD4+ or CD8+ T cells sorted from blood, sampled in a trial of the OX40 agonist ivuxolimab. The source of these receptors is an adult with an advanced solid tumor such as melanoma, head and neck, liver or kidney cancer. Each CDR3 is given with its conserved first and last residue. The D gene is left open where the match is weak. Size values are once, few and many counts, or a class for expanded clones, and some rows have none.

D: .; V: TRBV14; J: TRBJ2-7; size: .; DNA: TGTGCCAGCAGCCAAGGTTACGAGCAGTACTTC; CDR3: CASSQGYEQYF
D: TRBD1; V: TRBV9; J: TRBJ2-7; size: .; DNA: TGTGCCAGCAGCGTTGGTACAGGGGTAGTCTACGAGCAGTACTTC; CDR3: CASSVGTGVVYEQYF
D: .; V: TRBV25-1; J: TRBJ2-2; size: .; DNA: TGTGCCAGCAGTGTGCAGGGCGACACCGGGGAGCTGTTTTTT; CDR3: CASSVQGDTGELFF
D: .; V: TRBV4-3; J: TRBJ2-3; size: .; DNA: TGCGCCAGCAGCCAAGACAGGGCCGATGGTAGCACAGATACGCAGTATTTT; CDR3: CASSQDRADGSTDTQYF
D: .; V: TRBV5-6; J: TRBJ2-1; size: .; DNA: TGTGCCAGCAGCTTGAGCGGGTTCCACAATGAGCAGTTCTTC; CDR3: CASSLSGFHNEQFF
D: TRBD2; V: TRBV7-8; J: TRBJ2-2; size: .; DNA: TGTGCCAGCAGCTTACTGGGACTAGCGGGGGAGCTGTTTTTT; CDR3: CASSLLGLAGELFF
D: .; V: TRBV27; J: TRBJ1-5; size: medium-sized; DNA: TGTGCCAGCAGCGATTCAGGGGCTAGCAATCAGCCCCAGCATTTT; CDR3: CASSDSGASNQPQHF
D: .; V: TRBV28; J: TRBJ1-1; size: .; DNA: TGTGCCAGCAGTTTCGGCCGGGGGGGGCGGACTGAAGCTTTCTTT; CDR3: CASSFGRGGRTEAFF
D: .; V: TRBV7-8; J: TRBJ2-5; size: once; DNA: TGTGCCAGCAGCTTATCGGGCAGGGGTGAGGAGACCCAGTACTTC; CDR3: CASSLSGRGEETQYF
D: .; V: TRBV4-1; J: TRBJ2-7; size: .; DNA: TGCGCCAGCAGTCAAGAGGGGGGTCCCTCCTACGAGCAGTACTTC; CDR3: CASSQEGGPSYEQYF
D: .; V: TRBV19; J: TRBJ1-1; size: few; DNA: TGTGCCAGTACCTGGAGCGGATTTAGCACTGAAGCTTTCTTT; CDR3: CASTWSGFSTEAFF
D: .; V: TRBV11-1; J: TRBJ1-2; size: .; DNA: TGTGCCAGCAGCTCAACAGGAGGGTATGAGGGCTACACCTTC; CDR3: CASSSTGGYEGYTF
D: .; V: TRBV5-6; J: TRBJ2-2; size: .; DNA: TGTGCCAGCAGCTCCGCAGGGGGGCGTGGACCCGGGGAGCTGTTTTTT; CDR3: CASSSAGGRGPGELFF
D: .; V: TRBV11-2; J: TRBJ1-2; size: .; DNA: TGTGCCAGCAGCTCCATCGCCAGGGGTGGCTACACCTTC; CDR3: CASSSIARGGYTF
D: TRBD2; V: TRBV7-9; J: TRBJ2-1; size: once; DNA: TGTGCCAGCAGCAACACCGGGACTAGCGGGAGGTGGTATCAGTTCTTC; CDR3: CASSNTGTSGRWYQFF
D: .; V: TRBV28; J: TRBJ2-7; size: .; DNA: TGTGCCAGCAGTCGTGACTTCTACGAGCAGTACTTC; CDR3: CASSRDFYEQYF